The 10 T cell receptor beta chains given below trace back to one sample, sequenced in a study of blood T cell repertoires in COVID-19. TCRdb's table, derived via immunoSEQ multiplex PCR, lists solely in-frame clones and lacks some. The sample has approximately 300,000 clones; about nine tenths are singletons. Material for sequencing was PBMCs or T cells enriched from blood (not recorded which). These receptors all come from a woman aged 18-29 years who had recovered from COVID-19.

The J gene is TRBJ2-1, the V gene TRBV14, with TRBD2 identical over 10 bases. Germline V gene lookup returns CDR1 SGHDN and CDR2 FVKESK. Trimming removed 4 bases from V and 3 bases from J; junction bases left unmatched: 9. This CDR3 comprises 17 residues. The CDR3 DNA reads as TGTGCCAGCAGCCCGGGCGGCCTAGCGGGAGACTACAATGAGCAGTTCTTC. Translation gives CASSPGGLAGDYNEQFF.

V is TRBV2 and J is TRBJ1-3, with D hard to call. V lost 3 bases and J 2 bases, leaving 14 bases between the germline ends. Germline loops: CDR1 SNHLY, CDR2 FYNNEI. The length of the CDR3 is 16 residues. The chain's CDR3 is CASSDPTEGTGNTIYF. The CDR3 DNA is TGTGCCAGCAGTGATCCCACGGAGGGAACTGGAAACACCATATATTTT.

This clone showed up just once. The chain has TRBV2 and TRBJ1-1; D ambiguous. Trimming removed 8 bases at V and 2 bases at J, with 6 bases between. This CDR3 comprises 11 residues. Germline V gene sequence: CDR1 SNHLY, CDR2 FYNNEI. The DNA for the CDR3 is TGTGCCAGCGCAGATAACACTGAAGCTTTCTTT. Encoded protein: CASADNTEAFF.

The chain recombines TRBV19 with TRBJ1-1; a possible D gene is TRBD1 (5 bases). The germline V gene encodes CDR1 LNHDA and CDR2 SQIVND (reference sequence). V lost 3 bases and J lost 5, with 7 bases in between. The CDR3 contains 12 residues. Here the CDR3 DNA reads TGTGCCAGTAGTATCGGACAAACTGAAGCTTTCTTT. Protein sequence: CASSIGQTEAFF.

CDR3 nucleotides: TGCAGCGGTGACAGGGCTGAGAACACTGAAGCTTTCTTT. This gives the protein CSGDRAENTEAFF. This chain links TRBV29-1 with TRBJ1-1; TRBD1 agrees at 7 bases. The germline V gene has CDR1 SQVTM and CDR2 ANQGSEA. V was clipped by 7 bases and J by 1 base; unmatched bases: 6. The CDR3 is 13 residues long.

The rearrangement uses TRBV24-1 and TRBJ1-5, with D maybe TRBD1 (5 bases). CDR3 size: 14 residues. From germline, CDR1 is KGHDR and CDR2 SFDVKD. Trimming left V 3 bases short and J 4 bases short, with 9 bases between. CDR3 DNA sequence: TGTGCCACCAGTGATAGGGGCGTAAATCAGCCCCAGCATTTT. This translates into CATSDRGVNQPQHF.

The chain employs TRBV21-1 and TRBJ1-2; the table's D gene call, TRBD1, was not cross checked with the DNA. TRBV21-1 is reported as a pseudogene. CDR3 size: 16 residues. The CDR3 DNA reads TGTGCCAGCAGCTTTCCCCTCCGGGACAGCCCCTATGGCTACACCTTC. Translating it yields CASSFPLRDSPYGYTF.

The chain employs TRBV30 and TRBJ1-5; D ambiguous. Trimming cost V 6 bases and J 3 bases, with 12 bases left between them. There are 13 residues in the CDR3. Germline V gene sequence: CDR1 GTSNPN, CDR2 SVGIG (reference sequence). The chain's CDR3 is CACDGDLNQPQHF. For the CDR3, the DNA is TGTGCCTGTGACGGAGACCTCAATCAGCCCCAGCATTTT.

V gene TRBV19 combines with J gene TRBJ1-4; D is undetermined. CDR3 length: 15 residues. Germline loops: CDR1 LNHDA, CDR2 SQIVND (reference sequence). V dropped 3 bases and J dropped 5 bases, with 13 bases sitting between them. CDR3: CASSISREQNEKLFF. The CDR3 bases are TGTGCCAGTAGTATTTCACGGGAACAAAATGAAAAACTGTTTTTT. Filled out from reference TRBV19 and TRBJ1-4, the complete variable domain reads DGGITQSPKYLFRKEGQNVTLSCEQNLNHDAMYWYRQDPGQGLRLIYYSQIVNDFQKGDIAEGYSVSREKKESFPLTVTSAQKNPTAFYLCASSISREQNEKLFFGSGTQLSVL.

The chain is built from TRBV29-1 and TRBJ1-2; possible D gene TRBD1, 5 bases. This CDR3 contains 11 residues. Germline V gene sequence: CDR1 SQVTM, CDR2 ANQGSEA. Trimming removed 4 bases at V and 3 bases at J, with 6 bases between. The CDR3, as DNA: TGCAGCGTTGCACAGGACTATGGCTACACCTTC. This codes for CSVAQDYGYTF.